These 4 T cell receptor beta chains were sequenced from one sample in a study of blood T cell repertoires in COVID-19. Measured with immunoSEQ multiplex PCR; TCRdb has only the in-frame clones, and not every one. The table includes approximately 170,000 clones, roughly four fifths detected once. The sequenced sample consisted of peripheral blood. The receptors here all came from a man aged 60 to 75 with active or convalescent COVID-19.

The rearrangement links TRBV6-5 to TRBJ1-2, with D maybe TRBD1 (5 bases). Per germline, CDR1 MNHEY and CDR2 SVGAGI. V shed 8 bases and J shed 4 bases, with 17 bases lying between them. There are 14 residues in the CDR3. This CDR3 is CASGAGSPSYGYTF. CDR3 coding DNA: TGTGCCAGCGGGGCGGGGTCCCCGAGCTATGGCTACACCTTC.

This sequence joins TRBV3-1 (or the pseudogene TRBV3-2) and TRBJ2-7, with D unresolved. There are 12 residues in the CDR3. Between the trimmed V and J ends, which lost 4 bases and 0 bases, there was a span of 4 bases. The germline CDR1 and CDR2 sequences are LGHDT and YNNKEL (reference sequence). This CDR3 is CASSPNSYEQYF. The CDR3 DNA is TGTGCCAGCAGCCCCAACTCCTACGAGCAGTACTTC.

CDR3 nucleotides: TGCGCCAGCAGTCTCGGGACAGGGTGCGGATACGAGCAGTACTTC. It encodes CASSLGTGCGYEQYF. The chain is built from TRBV23-1 and TRBJ2-7; 9 nucleotides match TRBD1. TRBV23-1 is an ORF for which the function is uncertain. With 4 bases clipped from V and 4 bases from J, the junction kept 8 bases outside the gene matches. The CDR3 is 15 residues long.

The chain recombines TRBV2 with TRBJ1-4; TRBD1 aligns across 7 bases. V dropped 7 bases and J dropped 10; count of bases not matched to a gene: 15. Germline V gene data show CDR1 as SNHLY and CDR2 as FYNNEI. This CDR3 spans 15 amino acids. The CDR3 nucleotides read TGTGCCAGCACCGAACAGGGGCAGGGGAGTGGAAAACTGTTTTTT. Protein: CASTEQGQGSGKLFF. Full variable domain (outside the CDR3, taken from reference TRBV2 and TRBJ1-4): EPEVTQTPSHQVTQMGQEVILRCVPISNHLYFYWYRQILGQKVEFLVSFYNNEISEKSEIFDDQFSVERPDGSNFTLKIRSTKLEDSAMYFCASTEQGQGSGKLFFGSGTQLSVL.